The TCR beta chain described here comes from a study of T cell repertoires in cytomegalovirus infection. Study in general: Indications of both CMV infection and matching HLA type were provided by public TCR beta signatures. General study results and limits: CMV-specific TCR beta clonotypes restricted by HLA-C dominated the ex vivo response. Cumulative public TCR beta family frequency identified carriers of CMV plus the relevant HLA.

TCRdb independently ran MiXCR on the reads; one entry per CDR3 protein. The table lists around 740,000 distinct CDR3 sequences, 35% of them singletons, with 2.8% in the top ten. On this clonotype itself: Antigen: not known.

The germline CDR1 and CDR2 sequences are MNHEY and SMNVEV (reference sequence). This CDR3 has 16 amino acids. Trimming at V came to 0 bases and at J to 9 bases, leaving 10 bases not matched to a gene. The chain combines TRBV27 with TRBJ2-1, with TRBD2 identical over 8 bases. Input material: PBMCs. This sequence originates from a human donor in good health (CMV status not recorded). Some clones in this sample may be carry-over from other donors' samples. The CDR3 DNA reads TGTGCCAGCAGTTTATCACCGGGAGGGCCGTTCAGTGAGCAGTTCTTC. Protein: CASSLSPGGPFSEQFF.